This is a list of T cell receptor beta chains from one sample in a study of cytotoxic CD8 clonotypes in ibrutinib-treated CLL. Generated by immunoSEQ multiplex PCR, the TCRdb table keeps only in-frame clones and is missing some. The sample consists of some 140,000 clones, around 93% of them appearing once. The specimen comprised PBMCs, sampled after 12 months of ibrutinib treatment. The source is a human donor with chronic lymphocytic leukemia. The CDR3 runs from the conserved cysteine through the conserved F or W. D genes are given only for firm matches. Clone size, where shown, is once, few, many, or a class for clones that have expanded.

v_gene	j_gene	abundance	d_gene	CDR3aa	CDR3nt
TRBV11-2	TRBJ1-1	-	-	CASSFSSWASQKNAEAFF	TGTGCCAGCAGCTTCAGCTCGTGGGCCAGCCAGAAGAACGCTGAAGCTTTCTTT
TRBV7-9	TRBJ1-1	-	-	CASSWGTEAFF	TGTGCCAGCAGCTGGGGGACTGAAGCTTTCTTT
TRBV7-9	TRBJ1-5	-	TRBD1	CASSYDRDSNQPQHF	TGTGCCAGCAGTTATGACAGGGATAGCAATCAGCCCCAGCATTTT
TRBV9	TRBJ2-2	-	TRBD1	CASSVDPGQGYRELFF	TGTGCCAGCAGCGTAGACCCGGGACAGGGATATAGGGAGCTGTTTTTT
TRBV14	TRBJ2-5	-	TRBD2	CASSQDLGSGRASGETQYF	TGTGCCAGCAGCCAAGATCTTGGTAGCGGGAGGGCATCAGGGGAGACCCAGTACTTC
TRBV30	TRBJ1-4	-	-	CAWSVGRANEKLFF	TGTGCCTGGAGTGTGGGACGAGCTAATGAAAAACTGTTTTTT
TRBV7-9	TRBJ2-7	-	-	CASSLLSPYEQYF	TGTGCCAGCAGCTTATTGTCCCCCTACGAGCAGTACTTC
TRBV28	TRBJ2-7	-	-	CASSQGGEQYF	TGTGCCAGCAGCCAGGGTGGCGAGCAGTACTTC
TRBV29-1	TRBJ1-1	-	-	CSVERTENTEAFF	TGCAGCGTTGAGAGGACAGAAAACACTGAAGCTTTCTTT
TRBV2	TRBJ2-7	once	TRBD1	CASSEAGTGRNEQYF	TGTGCCAGCAGTGAAGCAGGGACAGGGAGGAACGAGCAGTACTTC
TRBV5-1	TRBJ2-1	-	-	CASSLTGYNEQFF	TGCGCCAGCAGCTTGACAGGGTACAATGAGCAGTTCTTC
TRBV5-1	TRBJ2-1	once	-	CASSWQGPEQFF	TGCGCCAGCAGCTGGCAGGGTCCTGAGCAGTTCTTC
TRBV28	TRBJ1-2	once	-	CASSPAQGRLGGYTF	TGTGCCAGCTCCCCGGCCCAGGGGAGGCTGGGTGGCTACACCTTC
TRBV5-4	TRBJ1-1	-	-	CASSYGGTEAFF	TGTGCCAGCAGCTATGGTGGCACTGAAGCTTTCTTT
TRBV5-8	TRBJ2-3	-	-	CASSLGDKGTDTQYF	TGTGCCAGCAGCTTGGGTGACAAAGGCACAGATACGCAGTATTTT
TRBV5-1	TRBJ2-7	-	-	CASSLEASPSYEQYF	TGCGCCAGCAGCTTGGAGGCTAGCCCCTCCTACGAGCAGTACTTC
TRBV21-1	TRBJ1-4	once	-	CASSKPPSGGREKLFF	TGTGCCAGCAGCAAACCCCCCTCGGGGGGACGTGAAAAACTGTTTTTT
TRBV5-6	TRBJ2-1	-	-	CASSWLGLYNEQFF	TGTGCCAGCAGCTGGTTGGGGCTCTACAATGAGCAGTTCTTC
TRBV5-1	TRBJ2-6	few	TRBD1	CASSFDRGTGANVLTF	TGCGCCAGCAGCTTCGACAGGGGAACTGGGGCCAACGTCCTGACTTTC
TRBV10-1	TRBJ1-1	once	-	CASSEGGRTEAFF	TGCGCCAGCAGTGAGGGGGGCAGGACTGAAGCTTTCTTT
TRBV27	TRBJ2-1	few	-	CASSLEGLTYNEQFF	TGTGCCAGCAGTTTAGAGGGGCTGACCTACAATGAGCAGTTCTTC
TRBV29-1	TRBJ2-5	-	TRBD2	CSVELAGQETQYF	TGCAGCGTTGAATTAGCGGGCCAAGAGACCCAGTACTTC
TRBV7-3	TRBJ2-7	-	TRBD2	CASSPRGLAGAGEQYF	TGTGCCAGCAGCCCCCGGGGACTAGCGGGAGCGGGGGAGCAGTACTTC
TRBV25-1	TRBJ2-2	-	TRBD1	CATARTGNTGELFF	TGTGCCACCGCCCGGACAGGGAACACCGGGGAGCTGTTTTTT
TRBV19	TRBJ2-7	-	-	CASSMVGQSYEQYF	TGTGCCAGTAGTATGGTCGGACAGTCCTACGAGCAGTACTTC
TRBV28	TRBJ2-5	-	-	CASSPLPGQQETQYF	TGTGCCAGCAGCCCACTTCCGGGACAACAAGAGACCCAGTACTTC
TRBV25-1	TRBJ2-7	-	-	CASNAGVAGEQYF	TGTGCCAGTAACGCCGGGGTGGCCGGAGAGCAGTACTTC
TRBV28	TRBJ1-5	-	TRBD1	CASRGTDSNQPQHF	TGTGCCAGCAGGGGGACAGATAGCAATCAGCCCCAGCATTTT
TRBV5-4	TRBJ2-3	-	-	CASSLGGITDTQYF	TGTGCCAGCAGCTTGGGCGGGATCACAGATACGCAGTATTTT
TRBV7-3	TRBJ2-3	-	-	CASSLRITDTQYF	TGTGCCAGCAGCTTACGTATCACAGATACGCAGTATTTT
TRBV5-8	TRBJ1-2	-	-	CASSLRDDGYTF	TGTGCCAGCAGCTTGCGGGATGATGGCTACACCTTC
TRBV6-5	TRBJ1-4	-	-	CASSYDNEEKLFF	TGTGCCAGCAGTTACGACAATGAGGAAAAACTGTTTTTT
TRBV28	TRBJ1-5	once	-	CASSFSGYDNQPQHF	TGTGCCAGCAGTTTTTCGGGGTACGATAATCAGCCCCAGCATTTT
TRBV27	TRBJ2-1	once	-	CASSFYSGGGNEQFF	TGTGCCAGCAGTTTTTATTCGGGTGGGGGAAATGAGCAGTTCTTC
TRBV6-5	TRBJ1-1	-	-	CASSYSGGTEAFF	TGTGCCAGCAGTTACTCGGGAGGCACTGAAGCTTTCTTT
TRBV6-6	TRBJ2-7	-	-	CASSYSSTYEQYF	TGTGCCAGCAGTTACTCGTCCACCTACGAGCAGTACTTC
TRBV28	TRBJ2-1	-	TRBD2	CASTRLAGENYNEQFF	TGTGCCAGCACCCGACTAGCGGGGGAGAACTACAATGAGCAGTTCTTC
TRBV6-4	TRBJ1-2	-	TRBD1	CASSAPDRGYGYTF	TGTGCCAGCAGTGCGCCTGACAGGGGCTATGGCTACACCTTC
TRBV6-5	TRBJ2-1	-	-	CASSGSTRSYNEQFF	TGTGCCAGCAGCGGATCGACTAGATCCTACAATGAGCAGTTCTTC
TRBV11-2	TRBJ1-2	few	TRBD1	CASSLEQGARGYTF	TGTGCCAGCAGCTTAGAACAGGGGGCCAGAGGCTACACCTTC